This T cell receptor (beta chain) was obtained from a study of T cells in Graves' hyperthyroidism and ophthalmopathy (dated by TCRdb to between 2018 and 2021). Study-level background: To identify TCR V-J signatures that set the groups apart, the researchers used a discovery cohort of about a hundred patients, made up of about 44 with Graves' ophthalmopathy and some 55 with stable Graves' hyperthyroidism. The study also compared thyroid tissue and blood T-cell repertoires from more than 5 Graves' hyperthyroidism patients. The paper describes TCR Vbeta CDR3 sequencing of 140 or so peripheral blood samples, made up of some 40 ophthalmopathy patients, around 73 hyperthyroidism patients and some 17 progressor patients. After blood sampling, hyperthyroidism patients were treated with methimazole at a starting dose of 30 mg daily, and ophthalmopathy patients were treated with high-dose intravenous methylprednisolone. The approximately 98 discovery patients were randomly divided into training and test sets at a 7:3 ratio. Prospective prediction of ophthalmopathy was tested in an independent validation cohort consisting of 18 hyperthyroidism patients and around 17 patients who later progressed to ophthalmopathy. The study at large found these results: Most expanded thyroid clonotypes (frequency above 0.001) were also detected in blood, suggesting blood repertoires may reflect thyroid immune responses. A 13 V-J signature model separated ophthalmopathy from stable hyperthyroidism, with about 90% sensitivity and roughly 82% specificity in cross-validation and 80%/75% in testing. During validation, the model predicted progression to ophthalmopathy a median of roughly six months ahead of onset, with roughly 65% sensitivity and almost 75% specificity. No statistical method was used to fix the sample size in advance, and group allocation was not hidden from the investigators.

Exclusion was applied to patients with uncontrolled infections, other autoimmune diseases, pregnancy or lactation. Diagnoses relied on clinical symptoms, serum thyroxine and TRAb, thyroid ultrasound and orbital computed tomography. Total RNA was extracted with Trizol reagent, and quality was checked on an Agilent 2100 Bioanalyzer. CDR1 and CDR2 were assigned from the germline V gene (reference sequence) as LNHDA and SQIVND. Germline trimming: 3 bases from V, 2 bases from J; junction bases outside gene matches: 3. Taken from cysteine to phenylalanine, the CDR3 has 14 residues. Here the CDR3 DNA is all that survives: 42 bases in frame from base 1. The TCR beta CDR3 regions were amplified from RNA transcripts. For the first round of RT-PCR on the TCR CDR3, the HTBI primer set was used together with the Qiagen OneStep RT-PCR kit. A second multiplex PCR round built the libraries, followed by size selection and purification. Libraries were sequenced paired-end with 100 bp reads on an Illumina HiSeq2000. As for the authors' bioinformatics: SOAPnuke was used to process the raw data, removing reads that contained adapters or uncalled bases, had a mean Phred below 15, or lacked an exact match to the constant primer or identifier. COPE v1.2.5 was used to merge high-quality paired reads, and clonotypes were defined as unique nucleotide sequences. MiTCR v1.1 was used to align clonotypes to the IMGT TRBV, TRBD and TRBJ reference segments. The analysis was restricted to V-J combinations with a frequency above 0.0001, which together covered 99% to 99.2% of the repertoires. The TCS score was defined as the ratio of F50 (clonal expansion) to E x V (chaos), calculated using BLOSUM62-based TCRdist between CDR3 peptides within each V-J. Welch's t-statistics and random forest reduced 500 to 650 V-J features to roughly 13, which were used in a naive Bayes classifier (R e1071). The Morisita-Horn index was used to measure how similar the thyroid and blood repertoires were. Using fastp at Q25 and MiXCR, TCRdb reprocessed the public reads and kept productive beta chains. Records with the same CDR3 protein are collapsed into one entry carrying the most frequent genes and DNA. TCRdb's processing, not the authors' own work, is the source of the V and J calls. The sample table lists about 700,000 distinct CDR3 sequences, roughly 45% of them with a count of one. Less than 8.5% of the sample belongs to the ten largest clones.

As to this clonotype: Its antigen specificity is not known. No qualities accompany the bases; no much larger clone lies one base away.

The sample comprised peripheral blood or thyroid tissue (not recorded which). The TCR was taken from an adult man with Graves' disease, either hyperthyroidism or ophthalmopathy (not recorded which). Rearrangement joined TRBV19 to TRBJ2-5; TRBD1 lines up with 7 middle nucleotides. Here is the DNA: TGTGCCAGTAGTATGGGGACAGCTCAAGAGACCCAGTACTTC. Protein translation: CASSMGTAQETQYF.